This T cell receptor (beta chain) appears in the sequencing data of a study of human T cells and chemical hapten exposure. Across the study: Patches with 0.01% DPC went on the upper back, and the tests were read at 6 days.

Time point specified: patch test 1, 2 weeks after DPC sensitization. The treatment was: therapeutic diphenylcyclopropenone sensitization with weekly scalp DPC. The library attached unique molecular identifiers to individual cDNA molecules. TCRdb re-analysed the RACE reads in MiXCR, keeping a single row per CDR3 protein. The sample contains under 450,000 distinct CDR3 sequences, more than 4.5% of which appear only once. The TCR originated in a woman aged 45-60 years with alopecia areata. Some clones in this sample may be carry-over from other donors' samples. Sequenced here: whole blood, sampled in connection with sensitization to the hapten diphenylcyclopropenone (DPC).

In DNA, the CDR3 is TGCAGCGTGAGGGTCGGGGGGACGAACACTGAAGCTTTCTTT. Its protein is CSVRVGGTNTEAFF. The chain recombines TRBV29-1 with TRBJ1-1, with D possibly TRBD1 on 5 matching bases. The CDR3 loop spans 14 amino acids. In germline, CDR1 is SQVTM, CDR2 ANQGSEA. V was cut by 6 bases and J by 1 base, with 15 bases left in between.